This T cell receptor (beta chain) is drawn from a study of blood T cell repertoires in COVID-19. The CDR3 spans 15 residues. The V and J ends lost 5 bases and 7 bases respectively, with 20 bases between them. Germline V CDR1 and CDR2: SGHTA, FQGNSA. Using immunoSEQ multiplex PCR, the repertoire was profiled, and TCRdb retains in-frame clones only, with some absent. Of a few hundred thousand clones listed, 70% to 85% are singletons. The chain links TRBV7-2 to TRBJ1-1, with D uncertain. Sequenced: peripheral blood. The clonotype comes from a man in his forties who had recovered from COVID-19. The CDR3 DNA reads as TGTGCCAGCAGCCGCCCGGGAGTGGCCCTTATTGAAGCTTTCTTT. Translated: CASSRPGVALIEAFF.